The source of this T cell receptor beta chain is a study of T-cell memory formation after mild COVID-19. V dropped 4 bases and J dropped 2; count of bases not matched to a gene: 5. Per the germline V gene, CDR1 is SGHTA and CDR2 is FQGTGA. The CDR3 has 14 residues. TCRdb re-called the 5' RACE reads through MiXCR, storing one row per CDR3 protein. The table shows roughly 500,000 distinct CDR3 sequences, with roughly 22% occurring only once. Material for sequencing was PBMCs or a T cell subset sorted from them (not recorded which). This receptor was taken from an adult woman who had mild COVID-19 (a few samples of this study predate the infection). Cell type and time point are not known. The J gene is TRBJ2-7, the V gene TRBV7-3, with 7 bases that match TRBD1. The CDR3 protein is CASSSTGSTYEQYF. DNA of the CDR3: TGTGCCAGCAGCTCGACAGGGTCCACCTACGAGCAGTACTTC.